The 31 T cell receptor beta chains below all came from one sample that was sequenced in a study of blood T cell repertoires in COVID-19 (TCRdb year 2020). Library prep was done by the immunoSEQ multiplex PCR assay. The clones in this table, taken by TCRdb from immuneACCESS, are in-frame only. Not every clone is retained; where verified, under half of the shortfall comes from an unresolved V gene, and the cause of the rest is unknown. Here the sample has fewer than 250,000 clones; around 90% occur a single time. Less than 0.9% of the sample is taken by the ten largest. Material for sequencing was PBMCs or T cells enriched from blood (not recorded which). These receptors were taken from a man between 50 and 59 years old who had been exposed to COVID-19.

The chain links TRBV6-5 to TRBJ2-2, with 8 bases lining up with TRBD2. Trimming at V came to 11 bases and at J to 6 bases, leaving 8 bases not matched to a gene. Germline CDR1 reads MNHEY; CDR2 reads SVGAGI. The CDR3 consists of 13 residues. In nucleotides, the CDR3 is TGTGCCGGATTGAGGCGGGAGGCCGGGGAGCTGTTTTTT. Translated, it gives CAGLRREAGELFF.

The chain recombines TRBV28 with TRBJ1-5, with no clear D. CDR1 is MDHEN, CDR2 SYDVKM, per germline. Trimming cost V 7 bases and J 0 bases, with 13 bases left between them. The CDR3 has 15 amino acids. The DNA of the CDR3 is TGTGCCAGCACCTTAAGCCCAAATAGCAATCAGCCCCAGCATTTT. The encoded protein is CASTLSPNSNQPQHF. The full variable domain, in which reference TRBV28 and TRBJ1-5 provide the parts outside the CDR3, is DVKVTQSSRYLVKRTGEKVFLECVQDMDHENMFWYRQDPGLGLRLIYFSYDVKMKEKGDIPEGYSVSREKKERFSLILESASTNQTSMYLCASTLSPNSNQPQHFGDGTRLSIL.

CDR3 DNA: TGTGCCAGCAGCGGGGGACAGAACACTGAAGCTTTCTTT. Translating it yields CASSGGQNTEAFF. V is TRBV5-4 and J is TRBJ1-1, with a possible D match to TRBD1 (6 bases). The V gene lost 4 bases and the J gene lost 1 base, with 8 bases spanning the gap. The CDR3 spans 13 residues. Germline CDR1 SGHNT, CDR2 YYREEE (reference sequence).

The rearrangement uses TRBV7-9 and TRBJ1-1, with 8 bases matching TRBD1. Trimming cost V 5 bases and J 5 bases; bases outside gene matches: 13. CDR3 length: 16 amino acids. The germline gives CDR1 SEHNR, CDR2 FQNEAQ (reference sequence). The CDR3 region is CASSNRQGPTGTEAFF. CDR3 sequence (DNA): TGTGCCAGCAGCAACCGACAGGGGCCGACGGGGACTGAAGCTTTCTTT.

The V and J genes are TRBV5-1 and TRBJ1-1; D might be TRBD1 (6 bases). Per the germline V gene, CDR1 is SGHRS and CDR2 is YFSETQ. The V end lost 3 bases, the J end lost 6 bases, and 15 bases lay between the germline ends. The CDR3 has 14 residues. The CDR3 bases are TGCGCCAGCAGCTCTCAGGGGTCTACCCCTGAAGCTTTCTTT. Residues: CASSSQGSTPEAFF.

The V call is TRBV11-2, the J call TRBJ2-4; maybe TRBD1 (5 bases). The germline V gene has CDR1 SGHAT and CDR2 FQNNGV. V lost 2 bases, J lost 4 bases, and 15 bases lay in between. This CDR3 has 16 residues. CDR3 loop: CASSLRLFQGKNIQYF. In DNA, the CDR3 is TGTGCCAGCAGCTTACGATTGTTCCAGGGAAAAAACATTCAGTACTTC.

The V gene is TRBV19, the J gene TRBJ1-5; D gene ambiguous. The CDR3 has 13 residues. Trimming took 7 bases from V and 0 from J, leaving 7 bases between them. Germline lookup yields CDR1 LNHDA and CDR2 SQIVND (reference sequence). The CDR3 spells CASTPYSNQPQHF. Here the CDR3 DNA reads TGTGCCAGTACCCCTTATAGCAATCAGCCCCAGCATTTT.

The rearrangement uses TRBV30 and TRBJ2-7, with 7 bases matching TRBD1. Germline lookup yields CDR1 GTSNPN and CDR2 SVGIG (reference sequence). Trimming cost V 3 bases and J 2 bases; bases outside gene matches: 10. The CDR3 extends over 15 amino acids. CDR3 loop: CAWRRLDRSTYEQYF. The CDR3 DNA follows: TGTGCCTGGAGGCGGCTGGACAGGTCCACCTACGAGCAGTACTTC.

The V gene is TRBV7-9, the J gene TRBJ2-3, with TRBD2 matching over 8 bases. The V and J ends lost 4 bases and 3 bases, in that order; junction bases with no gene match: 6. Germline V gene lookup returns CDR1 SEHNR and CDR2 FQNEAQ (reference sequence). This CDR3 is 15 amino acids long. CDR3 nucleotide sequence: TGTGCCAGCAGCTCCAAACGACTAGCGACAGATACGCAGTATTTT. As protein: CASSSKRLATDTQYF.

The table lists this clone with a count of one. The CDR3 bases are TGTGCCAGCAGCTTAGGCGGGGATGGCTACACCTTC. Protein: CASSLGGDGYTF. V is TRBV7-9 and J is TRBJ1-2; no clear D. The CDR3 is 12 amino acids. Germline loops: CDR1 SEHNR, CDR2 FQNEAQ (reference sequence). V dropped 1 base and J dropped 6 bases, with 6 bases sitting between them.

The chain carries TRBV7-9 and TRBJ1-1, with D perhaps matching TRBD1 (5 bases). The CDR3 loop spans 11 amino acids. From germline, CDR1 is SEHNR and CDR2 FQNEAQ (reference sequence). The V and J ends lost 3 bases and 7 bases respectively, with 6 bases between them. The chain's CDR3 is CASSLGGEAFF. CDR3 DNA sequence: TGTGCCAGCAGCTTGGGGGGTGAAGCTTTCTTT. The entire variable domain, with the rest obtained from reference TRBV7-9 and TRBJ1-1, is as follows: DTGVSQNPRHKITKRGQNVTFRCDPISEHNRLYWYRQTLGQGPEFLTYFQNEAQLEKSRLLSDRFSAERPKGSFSTLEIQRTEQGDSAMYLCASSLGGEAFFGQGTRLTVV.

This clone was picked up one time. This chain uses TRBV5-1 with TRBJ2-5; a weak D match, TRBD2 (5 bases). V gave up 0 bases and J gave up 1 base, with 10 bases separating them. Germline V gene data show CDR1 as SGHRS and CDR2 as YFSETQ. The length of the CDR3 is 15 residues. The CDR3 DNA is TGCGCCAGCAGCTTGGCAGGAGGAAGCCAAGAGACCCAGTACTTC. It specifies CASSLAGGSQETQYF.

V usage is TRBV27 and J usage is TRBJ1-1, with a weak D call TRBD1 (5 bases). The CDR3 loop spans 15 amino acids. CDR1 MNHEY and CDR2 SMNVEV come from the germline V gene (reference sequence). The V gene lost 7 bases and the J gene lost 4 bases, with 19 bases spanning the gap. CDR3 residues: CASTSGRGRGTEAFF. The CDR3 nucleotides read TGTGCCAGCACCTCGGGGCGGGGAAGGGGCACTGAAGCTTTCTTT.

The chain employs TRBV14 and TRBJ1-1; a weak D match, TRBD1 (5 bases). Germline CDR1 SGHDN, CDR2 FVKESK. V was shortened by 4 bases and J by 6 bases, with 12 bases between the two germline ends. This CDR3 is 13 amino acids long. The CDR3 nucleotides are TGTGCCAGCAGCCGGGCAGCGGGGGCTGAAGCTTTCTTT. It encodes CASSRAAGAEAFF.

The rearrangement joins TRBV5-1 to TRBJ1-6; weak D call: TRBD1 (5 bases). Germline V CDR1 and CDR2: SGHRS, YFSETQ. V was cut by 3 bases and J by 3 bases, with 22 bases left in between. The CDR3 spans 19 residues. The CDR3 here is CASSSVPNRSRFYNSPLHF. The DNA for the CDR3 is TGCGCCAGCAGCTCAGTACCCAACAGGTCCCGGTTCTATAATTCACCCCTCCACTTT. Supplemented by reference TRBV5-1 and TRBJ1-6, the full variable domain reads KAGVTQTPRYLIKTRGQQVTLSCSPISGHRSVSWYQQTPGQGLQFLFEYFSETQRNKGNFPGRFSGRQFSNSRSEMNVSTLELGDSALYLCASSSVPNRSRFYNSPLHFGNGTRLTVT.

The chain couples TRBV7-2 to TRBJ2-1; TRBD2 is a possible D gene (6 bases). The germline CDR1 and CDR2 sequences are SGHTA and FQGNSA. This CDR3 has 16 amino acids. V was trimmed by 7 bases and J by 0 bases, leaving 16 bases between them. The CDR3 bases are TGTGCCAGCACCCCGAGGTGGGGGGACTCCTACAATGAGCAGTTCTTC. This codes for CASTPRWGDSYNEQFF.

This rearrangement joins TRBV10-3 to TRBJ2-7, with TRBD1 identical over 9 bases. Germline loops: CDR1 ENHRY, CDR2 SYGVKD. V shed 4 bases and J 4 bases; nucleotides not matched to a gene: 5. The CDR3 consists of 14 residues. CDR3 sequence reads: CAISAWDRAYEQYF. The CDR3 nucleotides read TGTGCCATCAGTGCCTGGGACAGGGCGTACGAGCAGTACTTC.

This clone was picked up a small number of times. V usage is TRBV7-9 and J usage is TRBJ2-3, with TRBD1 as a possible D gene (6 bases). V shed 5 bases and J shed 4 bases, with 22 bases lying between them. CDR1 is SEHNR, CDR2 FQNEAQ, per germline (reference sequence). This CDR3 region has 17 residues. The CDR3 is CASSLWHGQGSSDTQYF. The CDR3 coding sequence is TGTGCCAGCAGCCTGTGGCATGGCCAGGGGTCCTCAGATACGCAGTATTTT.

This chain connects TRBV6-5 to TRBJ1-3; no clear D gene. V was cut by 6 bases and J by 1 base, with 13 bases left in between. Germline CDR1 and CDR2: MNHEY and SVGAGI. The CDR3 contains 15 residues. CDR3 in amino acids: CASSLIPYSGNTIYF. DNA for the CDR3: TGTGCCAGCAGCCTTATACCCTATTCTGGAAACACCATATATTTT.

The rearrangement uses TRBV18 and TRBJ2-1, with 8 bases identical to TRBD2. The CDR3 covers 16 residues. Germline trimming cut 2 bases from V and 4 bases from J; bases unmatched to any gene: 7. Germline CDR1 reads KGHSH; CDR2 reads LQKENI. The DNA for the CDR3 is TGTGCCAGCTCACCAGTGACGGGAGGGACTTACAATGAGCAGTTCTTC. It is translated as CASSPVTGGTYNEQFF.

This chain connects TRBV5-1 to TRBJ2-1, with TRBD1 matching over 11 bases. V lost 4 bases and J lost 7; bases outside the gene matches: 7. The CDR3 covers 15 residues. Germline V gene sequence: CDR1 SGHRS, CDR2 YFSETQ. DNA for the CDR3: TGCGCCAGCAGCACCCGGGACAGGGGGAGGAATGAGCAGTTCTTC. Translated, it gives CASSTRDRGRNEQFF.

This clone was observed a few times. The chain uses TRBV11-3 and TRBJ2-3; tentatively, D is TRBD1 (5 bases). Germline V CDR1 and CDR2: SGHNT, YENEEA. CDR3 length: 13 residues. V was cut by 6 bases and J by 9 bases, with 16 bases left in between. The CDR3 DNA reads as TGTGCCAGCAGACAAAGGGGCTGGGCGACGCAGTATTTT. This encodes CASRQRGWATQYF.

The CDR3 spells CASRPRGQGAQPQHF. DNA of the CDR3: TGTGCCAGCAGACCTCGCGGACAGGGGGCTCAGCCCCAGCATTTT. This chain joins TRBV6-2 or TRBV6-3 and TRBJ1-5, with 11 bases identical to TRBD1. Losses at the gene ends were 6 bases for V and 6 bases for J; bases not matched to a gene: 7. The CDR3 loop spans 15 amino acids. The germline gives CDR1 MNHEY, CDR2 SVGEGT.

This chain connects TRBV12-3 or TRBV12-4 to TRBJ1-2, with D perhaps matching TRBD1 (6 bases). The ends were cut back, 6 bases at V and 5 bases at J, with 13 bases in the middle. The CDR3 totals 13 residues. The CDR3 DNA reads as TGTGCCAGCAGCAGGGACATCGGTTATGGCTACACCTTC. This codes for CASSRDIGYGYTF.

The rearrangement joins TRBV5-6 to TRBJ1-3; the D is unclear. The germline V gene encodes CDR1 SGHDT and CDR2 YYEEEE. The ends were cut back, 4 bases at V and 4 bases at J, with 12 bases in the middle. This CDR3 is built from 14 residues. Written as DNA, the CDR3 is TGTGCCAGCAGCCGACTCCCGGCCGGAAACACCATATATTTT. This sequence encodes CASSRLPAGNTIYF.

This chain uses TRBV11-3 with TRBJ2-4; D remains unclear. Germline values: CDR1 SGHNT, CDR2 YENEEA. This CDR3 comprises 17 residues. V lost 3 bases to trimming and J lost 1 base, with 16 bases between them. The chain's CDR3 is CASSFRLGGRAKNIQYF. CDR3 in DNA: TGTGCCAGCAGCTTTCGGCTAGGCGGTCGGGCCAAAAACATTCAGTACTTC.

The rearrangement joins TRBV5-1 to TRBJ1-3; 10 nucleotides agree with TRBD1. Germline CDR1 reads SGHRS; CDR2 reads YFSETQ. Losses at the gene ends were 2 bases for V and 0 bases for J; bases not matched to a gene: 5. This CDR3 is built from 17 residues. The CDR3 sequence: CASSFGTGAFSGNTIYF. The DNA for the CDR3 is TGCGCCAGCAGCTTCGGGACAGGGGCCTTCTCTGGAAACACCATATATTTT.

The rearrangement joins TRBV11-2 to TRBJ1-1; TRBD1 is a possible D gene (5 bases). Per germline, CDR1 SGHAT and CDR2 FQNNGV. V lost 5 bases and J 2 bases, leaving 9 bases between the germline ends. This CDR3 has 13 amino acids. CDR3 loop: CASSVDSNTEAFF. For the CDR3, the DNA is TGTGCCAGCAGCGTTGACAGCAACACTGAAGCTTTCTTT. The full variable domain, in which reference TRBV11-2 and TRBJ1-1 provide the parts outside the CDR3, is EAGVAQSPRYKIIEKRQSVAFWCNPISGHATLYWYQQILGQGPKLLIQFQNNGVVDDSQLPKDRFSAERLKGVDSTLKIQPAKLEDSAVYLCASSVDSNTEAFFGQGTRLTVV.

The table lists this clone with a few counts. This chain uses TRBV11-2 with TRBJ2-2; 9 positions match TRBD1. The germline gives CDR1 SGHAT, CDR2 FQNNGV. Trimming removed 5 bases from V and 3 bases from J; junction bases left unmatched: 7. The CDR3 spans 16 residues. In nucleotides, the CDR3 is TGTGCCAGCAGCCCAACGACAGGGGGATACACCGGGGAGCTGTTTTTT. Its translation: CASSPTTGGYTGELFF.

This chain's CDR3 is CASSAHSTTNEKLFF. CDR3 nucleotide sequence: TGTGCCAGCAGTGCTCACAGTACAACTAATGAAAAACTGTTTTTT. The chain carries TRBV2 and TRBJ1-4; D uncertain. Per germline, CDR1 SNHLY and CDR2 FYNNEI. V lost 4 bases and J 0 bases, leaving 9 bases between the germline ends. The CDR3 sequence is 15 residues long.

The CDR3 protein is CASSPAVTYNEQFF. The CDR3 region has the DNA TGTGCCAGCTCACCGGCAGTGACCTACAATGAGCAGTTCTTC. The rearrangement links TRBV18 to TRBJ2-1; D is undetermined. Germline V CDR1 and CDR2: KGHSH, LQKENI. The CDR3 loop spans 14 amino acids. V lost 3 bases, J lost 2 bases, and 8 bases lay in between.